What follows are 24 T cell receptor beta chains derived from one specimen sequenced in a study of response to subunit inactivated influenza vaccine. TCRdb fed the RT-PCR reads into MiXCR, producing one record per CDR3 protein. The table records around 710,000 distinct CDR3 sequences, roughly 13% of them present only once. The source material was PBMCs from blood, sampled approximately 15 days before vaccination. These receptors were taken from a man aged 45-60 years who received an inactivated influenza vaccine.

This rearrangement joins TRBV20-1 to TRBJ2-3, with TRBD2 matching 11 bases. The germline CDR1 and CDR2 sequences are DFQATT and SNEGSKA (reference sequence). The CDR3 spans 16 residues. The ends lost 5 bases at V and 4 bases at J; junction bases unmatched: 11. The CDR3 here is CSAPRLAGIPSDTQYF. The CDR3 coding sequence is TGCAGTGCTCCGAGACTAGCGGGAATCCCTTCAGATACGCAGTATTTT.

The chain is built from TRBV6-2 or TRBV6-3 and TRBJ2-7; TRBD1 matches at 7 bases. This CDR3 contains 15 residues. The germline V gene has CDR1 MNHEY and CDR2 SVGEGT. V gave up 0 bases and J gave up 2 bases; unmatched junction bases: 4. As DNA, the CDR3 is TGTGCCAGCAGTTACTCCGTGGGACAGACCTACGAGCAGTACTTC. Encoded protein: CASSYSVGQTYEQYF.

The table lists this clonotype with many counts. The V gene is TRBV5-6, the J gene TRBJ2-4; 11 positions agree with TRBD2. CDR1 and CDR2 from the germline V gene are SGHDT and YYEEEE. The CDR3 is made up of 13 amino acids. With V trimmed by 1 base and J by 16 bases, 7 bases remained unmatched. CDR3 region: CASSLTSGGFVYF. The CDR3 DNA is TGTGCCAGCAGCTTGACTAGCGGGGGTTTCGTTTACTTC.

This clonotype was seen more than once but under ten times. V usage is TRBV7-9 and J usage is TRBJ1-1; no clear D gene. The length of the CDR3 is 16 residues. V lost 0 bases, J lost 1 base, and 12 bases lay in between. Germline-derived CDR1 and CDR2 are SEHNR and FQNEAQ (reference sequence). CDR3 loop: CASSLALSVRNTEAFF. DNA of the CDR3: TGTGCCAGCAGCTTAGCGCTTTCAGTTAGGAACACTGAAGCTTTCTTT.

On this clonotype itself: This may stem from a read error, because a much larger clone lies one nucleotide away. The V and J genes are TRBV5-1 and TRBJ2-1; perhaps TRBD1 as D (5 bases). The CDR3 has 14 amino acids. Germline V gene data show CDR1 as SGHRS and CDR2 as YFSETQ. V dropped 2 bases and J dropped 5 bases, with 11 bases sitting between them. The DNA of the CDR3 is TGCGCCAGCAGCTTAAATCAGGGTAACAATGAGCAGTTCTTC. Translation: CASSLNQGNNEQFF. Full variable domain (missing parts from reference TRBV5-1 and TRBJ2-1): KAGVTQTPRYLIKTRGQQVTLSCSPISGHRSVSWYQQTPGQGLQFLFEYFSETQRNKGNFPGRFSGRQFSNSRSEMNVSTLELGDSALYLCASSLNQGNNEQFFGPGTRLTVL.

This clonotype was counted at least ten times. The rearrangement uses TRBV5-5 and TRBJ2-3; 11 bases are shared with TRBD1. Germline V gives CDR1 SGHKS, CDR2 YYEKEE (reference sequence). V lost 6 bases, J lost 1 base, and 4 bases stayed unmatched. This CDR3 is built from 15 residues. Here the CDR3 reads CASKSDRGRTDTQYF. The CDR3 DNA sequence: TGTGCCAGCAAATCGGACAGGGGGCGCACAGATACGCAGTATTTT.

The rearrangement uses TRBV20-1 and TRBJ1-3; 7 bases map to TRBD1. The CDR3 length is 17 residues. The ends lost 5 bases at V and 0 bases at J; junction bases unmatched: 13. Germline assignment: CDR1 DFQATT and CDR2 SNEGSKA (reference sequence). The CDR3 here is CSAQSRDRAFSGNTIYF. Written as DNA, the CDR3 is TGCAGTGCTCAAAGCCGGGACAGAGCTTTCTCTGGAAACACCATATATTTT.

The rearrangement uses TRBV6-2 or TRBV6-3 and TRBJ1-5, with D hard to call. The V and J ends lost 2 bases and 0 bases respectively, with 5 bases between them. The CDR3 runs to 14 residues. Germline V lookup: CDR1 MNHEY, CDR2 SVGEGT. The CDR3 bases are TGTGCCAGCAGTTACGCACTTAGCAATCAGCCCCAGCATTTT. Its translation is CASSYALSNQPQHF.

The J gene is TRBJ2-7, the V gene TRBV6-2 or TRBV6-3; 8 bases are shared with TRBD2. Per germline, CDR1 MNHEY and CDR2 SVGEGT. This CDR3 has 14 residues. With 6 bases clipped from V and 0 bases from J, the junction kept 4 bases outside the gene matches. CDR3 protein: CASRGSGNSYEQYF. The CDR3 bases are TGTGCCAGCAGAGGTAGCGGGAACTCCTACGAGCAGTACTTC.

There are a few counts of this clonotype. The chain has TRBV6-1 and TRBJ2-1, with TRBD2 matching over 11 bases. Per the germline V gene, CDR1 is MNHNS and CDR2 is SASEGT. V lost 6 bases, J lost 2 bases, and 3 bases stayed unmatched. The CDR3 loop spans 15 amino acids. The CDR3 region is CASRNSGRAYNEQFF. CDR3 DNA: TGTGCCAGCAGGAATAGCGGGAGGGCCTACAATGAGCAGTTCTTC.

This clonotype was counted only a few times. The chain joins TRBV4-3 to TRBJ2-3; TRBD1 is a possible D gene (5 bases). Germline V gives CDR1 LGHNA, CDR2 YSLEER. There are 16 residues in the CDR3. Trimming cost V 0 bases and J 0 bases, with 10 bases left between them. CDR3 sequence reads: CASSQDMTVSTDTQYF. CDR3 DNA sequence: TGCGCCAGCAGCCAAGATATGACAGTTAGCACAGATACGCAGTATTTT.

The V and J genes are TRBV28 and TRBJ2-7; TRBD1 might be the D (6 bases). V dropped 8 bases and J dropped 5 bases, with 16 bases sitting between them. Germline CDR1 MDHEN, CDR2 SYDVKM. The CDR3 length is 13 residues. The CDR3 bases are TGTGCCAGCTCCAGGCAGGGGTACAACGAGCAGTACTTC. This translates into CASSRQGYNEQYF.

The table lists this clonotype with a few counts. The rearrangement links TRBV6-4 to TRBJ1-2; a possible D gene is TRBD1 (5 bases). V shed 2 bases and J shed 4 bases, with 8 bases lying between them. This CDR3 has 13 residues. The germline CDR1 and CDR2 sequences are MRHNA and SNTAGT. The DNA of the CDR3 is TGTGCCAGCAGTGACGGGGCGGGCTATGGCTACACCTTC. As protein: CASSDGAGYGYTF.

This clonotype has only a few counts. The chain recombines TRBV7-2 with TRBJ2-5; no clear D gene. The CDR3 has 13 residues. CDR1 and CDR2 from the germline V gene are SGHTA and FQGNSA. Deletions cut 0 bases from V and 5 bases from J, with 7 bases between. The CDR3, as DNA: TGTGCCAGCAGCTTAGCGGAGTCGGAGACCCAGTACTTC. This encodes CASSLAESETQYF.

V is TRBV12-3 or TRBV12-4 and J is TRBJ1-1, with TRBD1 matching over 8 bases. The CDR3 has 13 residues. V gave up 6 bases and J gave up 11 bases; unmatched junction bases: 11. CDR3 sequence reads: CASREDRGRFAFF. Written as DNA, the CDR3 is TGTGCCAGCAGGGAAGACAGGGGTAGGTTCGCTTTCTTT.

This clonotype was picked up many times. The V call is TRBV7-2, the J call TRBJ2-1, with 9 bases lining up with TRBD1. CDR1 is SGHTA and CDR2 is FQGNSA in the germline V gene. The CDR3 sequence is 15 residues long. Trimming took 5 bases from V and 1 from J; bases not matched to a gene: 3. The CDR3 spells CASSPGQGSYNEQFF. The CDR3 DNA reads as TGTGCCAGCAGCCCGGGACAGGGATCCTACAATGAGCAGTTCTTC.

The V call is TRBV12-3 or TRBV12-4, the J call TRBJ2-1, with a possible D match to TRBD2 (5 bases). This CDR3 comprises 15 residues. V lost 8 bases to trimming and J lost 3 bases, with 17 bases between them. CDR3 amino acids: CASVPSAEVYNEQFF. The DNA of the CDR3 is TGTGCCAGCGTCCCCTCCGCGGAGGTCTACAATGAGCAGTTCTTC.

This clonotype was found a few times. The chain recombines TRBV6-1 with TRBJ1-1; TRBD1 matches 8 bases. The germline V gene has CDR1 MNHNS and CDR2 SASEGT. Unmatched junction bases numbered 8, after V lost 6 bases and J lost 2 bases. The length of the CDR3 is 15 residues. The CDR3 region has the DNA TGTGCCAGCAGGACCCCGGGGACAGGAAACACTGAAGCTTTCTTT. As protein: CASRTPGTGNTEAFF.

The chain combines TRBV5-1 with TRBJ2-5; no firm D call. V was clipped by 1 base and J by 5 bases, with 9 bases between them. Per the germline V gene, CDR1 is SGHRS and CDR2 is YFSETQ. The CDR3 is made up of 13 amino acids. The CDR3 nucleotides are TGCGCCAGCAGCTTGCCGTCTAAGGAGACCCAGTACTTC. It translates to CASSLPSKETQYF.

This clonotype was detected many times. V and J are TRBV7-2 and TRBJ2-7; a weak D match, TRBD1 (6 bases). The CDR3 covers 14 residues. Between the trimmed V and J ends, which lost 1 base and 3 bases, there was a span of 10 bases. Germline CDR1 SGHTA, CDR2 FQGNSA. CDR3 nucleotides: TGTGCCAGCAGCTTAGTTGCAGGGGACTACGAGCAGTACTTC. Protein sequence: CASSLVAGDYEQYF.

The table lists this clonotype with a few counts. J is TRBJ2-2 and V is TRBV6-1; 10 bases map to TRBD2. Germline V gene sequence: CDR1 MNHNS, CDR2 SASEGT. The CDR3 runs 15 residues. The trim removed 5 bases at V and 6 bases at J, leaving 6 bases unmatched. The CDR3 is CASSPLAGEAGELFF. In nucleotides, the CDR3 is TGTGCCAGCAGTCCCCTAGCGGGAGAGGCCGGGGAGCTGTTTTTT.

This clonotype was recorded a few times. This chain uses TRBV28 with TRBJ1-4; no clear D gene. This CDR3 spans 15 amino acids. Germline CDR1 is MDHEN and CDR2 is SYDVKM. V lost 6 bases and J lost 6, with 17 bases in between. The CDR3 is CASRPNPVTYEKLFF. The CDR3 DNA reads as TGTGCCAGCAGGCCAAATCCCGTTACTTATGAAAAACTGTTTTTT.

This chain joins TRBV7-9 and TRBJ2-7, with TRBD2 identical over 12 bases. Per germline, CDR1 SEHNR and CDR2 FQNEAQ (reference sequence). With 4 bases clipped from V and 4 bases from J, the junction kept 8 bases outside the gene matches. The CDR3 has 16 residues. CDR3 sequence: CASSSDGTSGLYEQYF. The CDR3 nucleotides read TGTGCCAGCAGCTCAGATGGGACTAGCGGGCTTTACGAGCAGTACTTC.

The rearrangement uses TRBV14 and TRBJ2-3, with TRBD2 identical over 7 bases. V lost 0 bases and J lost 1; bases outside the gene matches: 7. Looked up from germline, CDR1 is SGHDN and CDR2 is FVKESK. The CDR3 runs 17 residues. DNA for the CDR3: TGTGCCAGCAGCCAAGAGTGGCTAGCGGAGGGCACAGATACGCAGTATTTT. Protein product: CASSQEWLAEGTDTQYF. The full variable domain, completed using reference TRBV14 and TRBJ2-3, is EAGVTQFPSHSVIEKGQTVTLRCDPISGHDNLYWYRRVMGKEIKFLLHFVKESKQDESGMPNNRFLAERTGGTYSTLKVQPAELEDSGVYFCASSQEWLAEGTDTQYFGPGTRLTVL.